One and the same sample provided the 19 T cell receptor beta chains below, sequenced in a study of T cells in Graves' hyperthyroidism and ophthalmopathy (dated by TCRdb to the late 2010s). Libraries came from multiplex PCR. Instrument used: Illumina HiSeq 2000. The TCR beta CDR3 regions were amplified from the RNA transcripts. For the first round of RT-PCR on the TCR CDR3, the HTBI primer set was used together with the Qiagen OneStep RT-PCR kit. TCRdb's own reprocessing of the public reads used fastp at Q25 and MiXCR and kept productive beta chains. Each record represents a unique CDR3 protein, reported with the most common genes and DNA among its rows. In all, the sample holds fewer than 650,000 distinct CDR3 sequences, and roughly 14% of those were seen once. Roughly 4.5% of the sample goes to the ten largest clones. The specimen sequenced was blood. Receptor source: a woman aged 40 to 50 with Graves' ophthalmopathy.

In this sample, this clonotype turned up many times. The genes are TRBV6-2 or TRBV6-3 and TRBJ2-7; the match to TRBD2 covers 10 bases. This CDR3 region has 15 residues. V was clipped by 6 bases and J by 5 bases; unmatched bases: 10. CDR1 is MNHEY, CDR2 SVGEGT, per germline. The CDR3: CASSSRAGGINEQYF. DNA for the CDR3: TGTGCCAGCAGCTCCCGAGCGGGAGGGATAAACGAGCAGTACTTC.

This clonotype was counted ten times or more. CDR3 sequence reads: CASSLRGSGRRDDQYF. The CDR3 DNA sequence: TGTGCCAGCAGCTTAAGGGGTAGCGGGAGAAGAGATGACCAGTACTTC. The chain uses TRBV7-6 and TRBJ2-5, with 9 bases that match TRBD2. The germline V gene encodes CDR1 SGHVS and CDR2 FNYEAQ. The CDR3 length is 16 residues. V dropped 2 bases and J dropped 10; count of bases not matched to a gene: 14.

This clonotype was observed a few times. The rearrangement joins TRBV7-2 to TRBJ2-5; D may be TRBD1 or TRBD2 (5 bases each). Germline CDR1 is SGHTA and CDR2 is FQGNSA. V was shortened by 7 bases and J by 4 bases, with 16 bases between the two germline ends. The length of the CDR3 is 14 residues. The CDR3 sequence is CASTQGAGPETQYF. The CDR3 DNA is TGTGCCAGCACCCAAGGGGCGGGCCCAGAGACCCAGTACTTC. The variable domain in full, completed from reference TRBV7-2 and TRBJ2-5, reads GAGVSQSPSNKVTEKGKDVELRCDPISGHTALYWYRQSLGQGLEFLIYFQGNSAPDKSGLPSDRFSAERTGGSVSTLTIQRTQQEDSAVYLCASTQGAGPETQYFGPGTRLLVL.

The chain joins TRBV15 to TRBJ1-6, with 9 bases identical to TRBD1. Per germline, CDR1 LNHNV and CDR2 YYDKDF (reference sequence). Unmatched junction bases numbered 11, after V lost 4 bases and J lost 7 bases. The CDR3 is 17 amino acids. The CDR3 nucleotides are TGTGCCACCAGCACCTTTCCGGGACAGGGCGCGAATTCACCCCTCCACTTT. Amino acid sequence: CATSTFPGQGANSPLHF.

The V and J genes are TRBV2 and TRBJ2-7, with D uncertain. Germline loops: CDR1 SNHLY, CDR2 FYNNEI. The CDR3 is 12 residues long. V was shortened by 5 bases and J by 7 bases, with 12 bases between the two germline ends. This CDR3 reads CASSPVPWEQYF. CDR3 bases: TGTGCCAGCAGTCCGGTTCCTTGGGAGCAGTACTTC.

The genes are TRBV18 and TRBJ1-2, with D unresolved. V lost 3 bases and J 0 bases, leaving 5 bases between the germline ends. Germline lookup yields CDR1 KGHSH and CDR2 LQKENI. The CDR3 extends over 13 amino acids. The CDR3 region is CASSPTSNYGYTF. In DNA, the CDR3 is TGTGCCAGCTCACCCACCTCTAACTATGGCTACACCTTC.

At least ten counts were recorded for this clonotype. This chain joins TRBV6-1 and TRBJ1-5; maybe TRBD1 (5 bases). Germline CDR1 reads MNHNS; CDR2 reads SASEGT. This CDR3 is 16 amino acids long. V was cut by 7 bases and J by 0 bases, with 16 bases left in between. Here the CDR3 DNA reads TGTGCCAGCACGAGGGGAATTAGGGATAGCAATCAGCCCCAGCATTTT. As protein: CASTRGIRDSNQPQHF.

For the CDR3, the DNA is TGTGCCAGCAGACCCCCGACCGGTCGAGCTAACTATGGCTACACCTTC. It is translated as CASRPPTGRANYGYTF. The chain joins TRBV28 to TRBJ1-2, with D uncertain. V was clipped by 6 bases and J by 0 bases, with 17 bases between them. Germline values: CDR1 MDHEN, CDR2 SYDVKM. The CDR3 contains 16 residues.

This clonotype showed up many times. The V call is TRBV11-3, the J call TRBJ1-1; no clear D gene. In germline, CDR1 is SGHNT, CDR2 YENEEA. Deletions cut 1 base from V and 4 bases from J, with 16 bases between. CDR3 length: 16 residues. The CDR3 protein is CASSLVPWSLSTEAFF. CDR3 bases: TGTGCCAGCAGCTTAGTCCCCTGGAGTCTTAGCACTGAAGCTTTCTTT.

In this sample, this clonotype turned up a few times. A single base separates this from a much larger clone, so it may be a read error. The chain recombines TRBV12-3 or TRBV12-4 with TRBJ2-7; TRBD1 might be the D (6 bases). The V gene lost 6 bases and the J gene lost 6 bases, with 15 bases spanning the gap. The CDR3 consists of 13 residues. Written as DNA, the CDR3 is TGTGCCAGCAGCACGGGACCAGGGGCCGAGCAGTACTTC. Its protein product is CASSTGPGAEQYF.

Many counts were recorded for this clonotype. This chain uses TRBV6-1 with TRBJ2-3, with D tentatively TRBD1 (5 bases). The CDR3 length is 15 residues. V lost 2 bases and J 6 bases, leaving 15 bases between the germline ends. Germline assignment: CDR1 MNHNS and CDR2 SASEGT. CDR3 sequence reads: CASSESGISRDTQYF. CDR3 in DNA: TGTGCCAGCAGTGAATCAGGGATCTCCAGGGATACGCAGTATTTT.

In its sample, this clonotype was seen a few times. The V call is TRBV7-3, the J call TRBJ2-7; 7 positions match TRBD2. Per the germline V gene, CDR1 is SGHTA and CDR2 is FQGTGA. The CDR3 loop spans 15 amino acids. J was trimmed by 7 bases and V by 1 base; bases with no gene match: 10. The CDR3, as DNA: TGTGCCAGCAGCTTAAGGTCGGCGGGAGTTGGAGAGCAGTACTTC. Amino acid sequence: CASSLRSAGVGEQYF.

At least ten counts were recorded for this clonotype. This chain joins TRBV20-1 and TRBJ1-2; D is undetermined. CDR3 length: 15 residues. Germline V lookup: CDR1 DFQATT, CDR2 SNEGSKA (reference sequence). Trimming cost V 0 bases and J 3 bases, with 14 bases left between them. This CDR3 is CSARDMGVDHYGYTF. CDR3 sequence (DNA): TGCAGTGCTAGAGATATGGGAGTCGATCACTATGGCTACACCTTC.

This clonotype was counted ten times or more. The genes are TRBV2 and TRBJ1-1; TRBD1 matches at 9 bases. The CDR3 consists of 13 residues. The germline V gene encodes CDR1 SNHLY and CDR2 FYNNEI. The ends lost 8 bases at V and 5 bases at J; junction bases unmatched: 6. CDR3: CASGTGPRTEAFF. The CDR3, as DNA: TGTGCCAGCGGGACAGGGCCAAGGACTGAAGCTTTCTTT. Full variable domain (rest looked up from reference TRBV2 and TRBJ1-1): EPEVTQTPSHQVTQMGQEVILRCVPISNHLYFYWYRQILGQKVEFLVSFYNNEISEKSEIFDDQFSVERPDGSNFTLKIRSTKLEDSAMYFCASGTGPRTEAFFGQGTRLTVV.

On this clonotype itself: This may be a read error, as it is one base from a much larger clone. V is TRBV6-5 and J is TRBJ2-5; D perhaps matches TRBD1 (6 bases). There are 15 residues in the CDR3. The germline CDR1 and CDR2 sequences are MNHEY and SVGAGI. This CDR3 is CASSYGGRGQGTQYF. CDR3 nucleotide sequence: TGTGCCAGCAGTTACGGGGGCAGGGGCCAAGGGACCCAGTACTTC.

The rearrangement links TRBV28 to TRBJ1-3; no definite D call. V lost 5 bases and J lost 3, with 17 bases in between. CDR3 length: 16 amino acids. The V gene's germline CDR1 is MDHEN and CDR2 SYDVKM. CDR3 nucleotide sequence: TGTGCCAGCAGTAGCCCGGGCCCGGACGGTGGAAACACCATATATTTT. Its protein is CASSSPGPDGGNTIYF.

The chain links TRBV6-5 to TRBJ1-1; D gene uncertain. The germline gives CDR1 MNHEY, CDR2 SVGAGI. The CDR3 consists of 16 residues. V lost 2 bases and J 1 base, leaving 14 bases between the germline ends. The CDR3 region is CASSYEGIAPNTEAFF. The CDR3 DNA reads as TGTGCCAGCAGTTACGAAGGGATAGCCCCGAACACTGAAGCTTTCTTT.

This clonotype was recorded at least ten times. The chain combines TRBV5-1 with TRBJ2-7; D unresolved. CDR1 and CDR2 (germline): SGHRS, YFSETQ. The CDR3 runs to 14 residues. V gave up 1 base and J gave up 7 bases, with 15 bases separating them. CDR3 sequence (DNA): TGCGCCAGCAGCTTGAGCCCAGCCTTGGGGGAGCAGTACTTC. Translation gives CASSLSPALGEQYF.

This rearrangement joins TRBV6-2 or TRBV6-3 to TRBJ2-1; TRBD2 agrees at 9 bases. There are 18 residues in the CDR3. Per germline, CDR1 MNHEY and CDR2 SVGEGT. V gave up 1 base and J gave up 9 bases; unmatched junction bases: 16. The CDR3 DNA follows: TGTGCCAGCAGTTACTGGTTGGGACGGCGGGAGGGGTCCGGTGAGCAGTTCTTC. This sequence encodes CASSYWLGRREGSGEQFF.